This T cell receptor beta chain was identified during a study of T cell responses to AZD1222 COVID-19 vaccine. The CDR3 has 13 amino acids. Germline V gene sequence: CDR1 MGHDK, CDR2 SYGVNS. Trimming took off 9 bases at V and 4 bases at J, with 15 bases between the two ends. Here immunoSEQ multiplex PCR was the method, and the copy in TCRdb shows in-frame clones only, minus some. The table has some 130,000 clones, around nine tenths seen once; the top ten hold approximately 1.6%. Sample: peripheral blood, taken on day 0 of AZD1222 vaccination. V and J are TRBV25-1 and TRBJ1-2; D is uncertain. This clonotype was obtained from an adult in good health. DNA of the CDR3: TGTGCCAGTGCCCCGGAGGAAACCTATGGCTACACCTTC. The encoded protein is CASAPEETYGYTF.